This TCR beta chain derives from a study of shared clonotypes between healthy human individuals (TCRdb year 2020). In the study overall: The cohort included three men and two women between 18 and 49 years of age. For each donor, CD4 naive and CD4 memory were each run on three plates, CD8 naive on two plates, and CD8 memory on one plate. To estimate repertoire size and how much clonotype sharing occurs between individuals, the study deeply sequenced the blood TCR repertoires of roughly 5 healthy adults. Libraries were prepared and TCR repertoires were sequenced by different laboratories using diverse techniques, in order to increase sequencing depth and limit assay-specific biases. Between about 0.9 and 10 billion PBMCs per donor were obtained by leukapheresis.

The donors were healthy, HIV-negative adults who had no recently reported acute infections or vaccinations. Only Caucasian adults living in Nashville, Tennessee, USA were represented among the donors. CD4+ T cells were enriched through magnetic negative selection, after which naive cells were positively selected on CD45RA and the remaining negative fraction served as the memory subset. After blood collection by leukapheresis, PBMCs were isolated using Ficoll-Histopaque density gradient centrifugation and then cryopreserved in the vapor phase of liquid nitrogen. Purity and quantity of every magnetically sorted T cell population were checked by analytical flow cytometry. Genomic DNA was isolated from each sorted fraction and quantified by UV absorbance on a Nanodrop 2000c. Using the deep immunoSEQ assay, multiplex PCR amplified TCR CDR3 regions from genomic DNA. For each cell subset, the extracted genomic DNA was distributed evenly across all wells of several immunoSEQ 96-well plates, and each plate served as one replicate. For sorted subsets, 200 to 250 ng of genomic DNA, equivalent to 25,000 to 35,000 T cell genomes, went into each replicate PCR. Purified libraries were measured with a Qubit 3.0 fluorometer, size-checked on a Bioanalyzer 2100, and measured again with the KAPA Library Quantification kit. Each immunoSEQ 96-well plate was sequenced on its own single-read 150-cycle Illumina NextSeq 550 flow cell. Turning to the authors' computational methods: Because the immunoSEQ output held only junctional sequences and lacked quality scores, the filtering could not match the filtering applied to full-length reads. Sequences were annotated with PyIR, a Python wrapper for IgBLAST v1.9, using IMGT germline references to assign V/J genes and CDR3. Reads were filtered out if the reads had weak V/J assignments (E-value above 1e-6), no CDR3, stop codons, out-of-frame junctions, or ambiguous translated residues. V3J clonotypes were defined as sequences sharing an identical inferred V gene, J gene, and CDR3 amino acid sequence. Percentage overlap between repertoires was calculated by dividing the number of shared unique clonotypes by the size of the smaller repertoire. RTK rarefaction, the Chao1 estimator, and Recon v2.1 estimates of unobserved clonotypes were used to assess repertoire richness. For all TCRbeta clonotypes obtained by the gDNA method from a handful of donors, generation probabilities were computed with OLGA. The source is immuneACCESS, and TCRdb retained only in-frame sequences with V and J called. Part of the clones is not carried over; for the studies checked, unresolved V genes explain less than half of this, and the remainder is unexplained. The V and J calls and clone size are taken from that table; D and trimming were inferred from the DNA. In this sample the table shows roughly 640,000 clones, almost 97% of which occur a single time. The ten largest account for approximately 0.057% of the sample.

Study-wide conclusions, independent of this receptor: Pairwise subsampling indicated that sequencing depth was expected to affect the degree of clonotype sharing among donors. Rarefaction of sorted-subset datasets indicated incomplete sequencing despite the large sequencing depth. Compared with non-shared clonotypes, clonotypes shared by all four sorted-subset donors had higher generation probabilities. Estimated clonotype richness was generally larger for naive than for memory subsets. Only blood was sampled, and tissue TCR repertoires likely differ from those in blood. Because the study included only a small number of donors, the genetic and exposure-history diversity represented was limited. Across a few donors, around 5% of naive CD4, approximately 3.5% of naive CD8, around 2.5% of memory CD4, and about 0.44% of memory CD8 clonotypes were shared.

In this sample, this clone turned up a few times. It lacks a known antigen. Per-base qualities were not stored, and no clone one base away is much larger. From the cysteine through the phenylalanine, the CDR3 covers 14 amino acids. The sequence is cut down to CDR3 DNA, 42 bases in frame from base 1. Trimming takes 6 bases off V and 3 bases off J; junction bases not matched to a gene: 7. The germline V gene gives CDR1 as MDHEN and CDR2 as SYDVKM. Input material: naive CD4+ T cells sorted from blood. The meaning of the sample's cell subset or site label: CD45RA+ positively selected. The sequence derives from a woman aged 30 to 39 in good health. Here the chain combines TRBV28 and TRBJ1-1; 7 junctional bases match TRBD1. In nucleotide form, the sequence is TGTGCCAGCAGAAGCGGACAGGATGACACTGAAGCTTTCTTT. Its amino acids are CASRSGQDDTEAFF.